This T cell receptor beta chain was sequenced for a study of blood T cell repertoires in COVID-19. Study summary: Acute and convalescent COVID-19 specimens originated in the United States, Italy and Spain. T cells, B-cell-depleted T cells, or PBMCs provided the cDNA or gDNA that served as material.

Authors' processing steps: Nucleated cell counts were estimated from reference gene primer amplification. Generated by immunoSEQ multiplex PCR, the TCRdb table keeps only in-frame clones and is missing some. V and J calls plus clone size are reproduced from that table; the DNA served to infer D and trimming. There are under 150,000 clones in the sample; 85% occur only once, and 3% lies in the top ten. The sequencing input was peripheral blood. This receptor was taken from a woman aged 40 to 49 with active or convalescent COVID-19.

The CDR3 nucleotides read TGTGCCAGCGCCTTGACTAGCGGGCCCTACAATGAGCAGTTCTTC. As protein: CASALTSGPYNEQFF. The V gene is TRBV7-9, the J gene TRBJ2-1, with 10 bases aligning to TRBD2. This CDR3 is built from 15 residues. V was pared by 8 bases and J by 2 bases, with 6 bases of the junction left unmatched. Germline V gives CDR1 SEHNR, CDR2 FQNEAQ (reference sequence). Full variable domain (outside the CDR3, taken from reference TRBV7-9 and TRBJ2-1): DTGVSQNPRHKITKRGQNVTFRCDPISEHNRLYWYRQTLGQGPEFLTYFQNEAQLEKSRLLSDRFSAERPKGSFSTLEIQRTEQGDSAMYLCASALTSGPYNEQFFGPGTRLTVL.